A single T cell receptor beta chain is shown here with its context. Its specificity is not known. TCRdb's copy holds only in-frame clones and misses some; the assay was immunoSEQ multiplex PCR. The data hold 20,000 to 25,000 clones, with 80% observed a single time. V dropped 3 bases and J dropped 0 bases, with 14 bases sitting between them. Germline values: CDR1 SGHRS, CDR2 YFSETQ. This CDR3 spans 16 amino acids. The data stem from a study of PD-1 blockade in classical Hodgkin lymphoma. Study-wide findings and caveats: Exclusion covered patients beginning nivolumab under 1 year post-ASCT.

Brentuximab vedotin exposure varied among the patients, all of whom had relapsed after autologous stem cell transplantation. The TCR was taken from a human donor with classical Hodgkin lymphoma. The sequences come from peripheral blood mononuclear cells (PBMCs), collected at baseline. J is TRBJ2-3 and V is TRBV5-1; D tentatively fits TRBD1 or TRBD2 (6 bases each). CDR3 in amino acids: CASSWRGGGSTDTQYF. The CDR3 region has the DNA TGCGCCAGCAGCTGGAGGGGTGGGGGCAGCACAGATACGCAGTATTTT.